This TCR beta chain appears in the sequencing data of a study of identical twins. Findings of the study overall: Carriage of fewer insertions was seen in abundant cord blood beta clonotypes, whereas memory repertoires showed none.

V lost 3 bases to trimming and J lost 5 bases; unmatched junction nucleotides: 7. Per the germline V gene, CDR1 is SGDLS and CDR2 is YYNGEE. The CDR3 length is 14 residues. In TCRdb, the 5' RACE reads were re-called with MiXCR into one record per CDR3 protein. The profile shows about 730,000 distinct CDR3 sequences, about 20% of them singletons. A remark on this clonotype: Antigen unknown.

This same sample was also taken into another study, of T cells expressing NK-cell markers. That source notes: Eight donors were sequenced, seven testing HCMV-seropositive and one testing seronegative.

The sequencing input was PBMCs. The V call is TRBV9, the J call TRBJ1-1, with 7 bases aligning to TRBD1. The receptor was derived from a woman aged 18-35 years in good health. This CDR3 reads CASSAGTARTEAFF. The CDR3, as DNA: TGTGCCAGCAGCGCCGGGACAGCAAGGACTGAAGCTTTCTTT.